The clone carrying this T cell receptor beta chain has a single count. Its antigen is unknown. This record belongs to a study of cytomegalovirus exposure and HLA in healthy donors. Overall study: Genotyping of 398 donors showed that over 80% belonged to the Caucasian-associated ancestry cluster. Study-wide points: V- and J-gene trimming of TCR beta was linked (in a later analysis) to a missense DCLRE1C variant. Altogether, about 160 TCR beta chains were recorded as cytomegalovirus-associated. An observed cluster of highly shared sequence variants was recorded as a likely sequencing artifact.

The PCR was carried out with 60 Vbeta primers and 13 Jbeta primers. Data came from immunoSEQ multiplex PCR; TCRdb stores just in-frame clones and leaves some out. The sample lists about 170,000 clones, approximately 81% occurring once. The CDR3 is 16 amino acids. In germline, CDR1 is LNHDA, CDR2 SQIVND (reference sequence). The junction had 5 bases not matched to a gene; V was cut back by 5 bases and J by 0 bases. Material for sequencing was PBMCs. The clonotype was recovered from a male donor in good health and CMV-seronegative. This chain joins TRBV19 and TRBJ2-2, with TRBD1 matching over 8 bases. This CDR3 reads CASSVIQGANTGELFF. The CDR3 DNA reads TGTGCCAGTAGTGTGATACAGGGGGCGAACACCGGGGAGCTGTTTTTT.